These 2 T cell receptor beta chains share one sample of origin, sequenced in a study of cytomegalovirus exposure and HLA in healthy donors. Some clones are missing from TCRdb's copy, which holds only in-frame ones; the method was immunoSEQ multiplex PCR. The profile shows some 120,000 clones, about nine tenths of them singletons. Sequencing used PBMCs. The receptors here all came from a woman aged 18-35 years in good health and CMV-seronegative.

The chain carries TRBV11-3 and TRBJ1-3; D is perhaps TRBD1 (6 bases). The CDR3 has 12 residues. The germline V gene has CDR1 SGHNT and CDR2 YENEEA. V lost 8 bases, J lost 4 bases, and 9 bases lay in between. The CDR3: CASLGQGNTIYF. The CDR3 DNA reads as TGTGCCAGCCTTGGACAGGGAAACACCATATATTTT.

The rearrangement joins TRBV12-5 to TRBJ2-5, with 9 bases lining up with TRBD2. Germline-derived CDR1 and CDR2 are LGHNT and FRNRAP. The CDR3 contains 16 residues. J gave up 5 bases and V 3 bases, and 10 bases lay outside the gene matches. The CDR3 DNA follows: TGTGCTAGTGGTTTCGCGGGAGGGCCATCCCGGGAGACCCAGTACTTC. Amino acids: CASGFAGGPSRETQYF. The full variable domain, with the rest looked up from reference TRBV12-5 and TRBJ2-5, is DARVTQTPRHKVTEMGQEVTMRCQPILGHNTVFWYRQTMMQGLELLAYFRNRAPLDDSGMPKDRFSAEMPDATLATLKIQPSEPRDSAVYFCASGFAGGPSRETQYFGPGTRLLVL.